Shown below are 9 T cell receptor beta chains from a single sample sequenced in a study of blood T cells in healthy people across ages. A sample-barcoded 5' primer and a J-beta primer mix were used in a second PCR of roughly 6 to 12 cycles. TCRdb reprocessed the 5' RACE reads via MiXCR and lists one record per CDR3 protein. The sample consists of around 1,500,000 distinct CDR3 sequences, roughly 40% of them appearing once. Sequencing was performed on blood. These receptors were collected from a woman aged 18-35 years in good health.

This clonotype was picked up a small number of times. The V and J genes are TRBV5-1 and TRBJ2-7; 7 bases agree with TRBD2. V dropped 1 base and J dropped 2; count of bases not matched to a gene: 3. The CDR3 runs 14 residues. Germline loops: CDR1 SGHRS, CDR2 YFSETQ. The CDR3 DNA reads TGCGCCAGCAGCTTGCCGCGGGAGCCCTACGAGCAGTACTTC. Its translation is CASSLPREPYEQYF.

This clonotype came up a few times. The V call is TRBV4-1, the J call TRBJ2-3, with 7 bases identical to TRBD2. Germline trimming cut 0 bases from V and 3 bases from J; bases unmatched to any gene: 6. CDR3 length: 16 residues. CDR1 is MGHRA, CDR2 YSYEKL, per germline. In DNA form, the CDR3 reads TGCGCCAGCAGCCAAGATACGGGGGGTTGGACAGATACGCAGTATTTT. Its protein product is CASSQDTGGWTDTQYF.

This clonotype was detected only a few times. The genes are TRBV7-9 and TRBJ2-7, with D uncertain. CDR3 size: 15 residues. Deletions cut 3 bases from V and 3 bases from J, with 15 bases between. Germline CDR1 is SEHNR and CDR2 is FQNEAQ (reference sequence). DNA of the CDR3: TGTGCCAGCAGCTTGGCTCAGGCATGGATCTACGAGCAGTACTTC. It translates to CASSLAQAWIYEQYF.

The rearrangement links TRBV5-1 to TRBJ2-1; 11 nucleotides agree with TRBD1. The germline CDR1 and CDR2 sequences are SGHRS and YFSETQ. V was clipped by 4 bases and J by 7 bases; unmatched bases: 7. The CDR3 is 15 residues long. As DNA, the CDR3 is TGCGCCAGCAGCGTGTCCGGGACAGGGGGGAATGAGCAGTTCTTC. This translates into CASSVSGTGGNEQFF.

As concerns this clonotype: A much larger clone differs by one base, so this may be a read error. The chain links TRBV28 to TRBJ1-2; possibly TRBD1 for D (6 bases). Germline CDR1 MDHEN, CDR2 SYDVKM. The CDR3 extends over 14 amino acids. The V end lost 5 bases, the J end lost 5 bases, and 15 bases lay between the germline ends. The CDR3 DNA reads TGTGCCAGCAGTCGGGTCGTACAGGGTTATGGCTACACCTTC. Protein product: CASSRVVQGYGYTF.

This clonotype was observed a few times. CDR3 DNA sequence: TGCAGCGTTGCTCCGGACAGCGGGGAGACCCAGTACTTC. The encoded protein is CSVAPDSGETQYF. The J gene is TRBJ2-5, the V gene TRBV29-1; D is possibly TRBD1 or TRBD2 (6 bases each). V was shortened by 4 bases and J by 5 bases, with 14 bases between the two germline ends. The CDR3 has 13 amino acids. Germline assignment: CDR1 SQVTM and CDR2 ANQGSEA.

V gene TRBV7-2 combines with J gene TRBJ1-1; possible D gene TRBD1, 5 bases. The CDR3 has 13 residues. Germline V CDR1 and CDR2: SGHTA, FQGNSA. The V and J ends lost 0 bases and 9 bases respectively, with 11 bases between them. The DNA for the CDR3 is TGTGCCAGCAGCTTAGCTAGCGGGGGAAAAGCTTTCTTT. Residues: CASSLASGGKAFF.

The chain employs TRBV4-1 and TRBJ1-2; D gene unclear. The CDR3 is 18 residues long. V was pared by 0 bases and J by 5 bases, with 22 bases between. Germline V gene sequence: CDR1 MGHRA, CDR2 YSYEKL. CDR3 region: CASSQESIRGDRGYGYTF. The CDR3 DNA follows: TGCGCCAGCAGCCAAGAAAGTATTCGGGGAGACCGAGGATATGGCTACACCTTC.

V usage is TRBV7-9 and J usage is TRBJ2-7, with a weak D call TRBD1 (6 bases). This CDR3 is built from 14 residues. CDR1 is SEHNR, CDR2 FQNEAQ, per germline (reference sequence). Trimming removed 5 bases at V and 3 bases at J, with 14 bases between. CDR3 coding DNA: TGTGCCAGCAGCCCCGGGACATTAGTCTACGAGCAGTACTTC. Amino acids: CASSPGTLVYEQYF.